This TCR beta chain was retrieved from a study of radiotherapy plus CTLA-4 blockade in lung cancer. On the study more broadly: Disease control was present in roughly 29% of patients, and objective responses in 15% to 20%. Study results and limitations: Best predicting response, reportedly, were early blood T cell clone dynamics, with interferon-beta. Radiotherapy plus ipilimumab was followed by expansion in blood of tumor-derived TCR clones.

Details on this clone: The antigen is not known.

The CDR3 has 15 amino acids. The V gene's germline CDR1 is SEHNR and CDR2 FQNEAQ (reference sequence). The trim removed 3 bases at V and 10 bases at J, leaving 9 bases unmatched. Clones were read by immunoSEQ multiplex PCR, and TCRdb kept only the in-frame ones, dropping some. The sample shows 65,000 to 70,000 clones, 79% of them seen only once. The chain recombines TRBV7-9 with TRBJ1-6; 7 nucleotides agree with TRBD1. The origin of this receptor is a human donor with non-small cell lung cancer who had a complete response to radiotherapy plus ipilimumab. Specimen: peripheral blood, collected from a patient treated with radiotherapy plus ipilimumab. The CDR3 nucleotides read TGTGCCAGCAGCTTCCATCGACAGGGTGAATCACCCCTCCACTTT. Protein: CASSFHRQGESPLHF.